This TCR beta chain derives from a study of CD8 T cells in ankylosing spondylitis. Study-level results: Matched ankylosing spondylitis synovial fluid reportedly showed significant enrichment of disease-linked clones. Some of these motif variants have turned up before, in reports on reactive arthritis synovial fluid and blood. Typical of ankylosing spondylitis blood, it appeared, was a TCR beta motif of under 10 highly homologous variants.

This clonotype occurred many times. The antigen remains undetermined. The CDR3 runs 13 residues. In germline, CDR1 is DFQATT, CDR2 SNEGSKA (reference sequence). The V end was cut by 3 bases, the J end by 5 bases, with 13 bases between. 5'-RACE, quantitative and with molecular barcodes, yielded the TCR beta libraries. TCRdb used MiXCR to reprocess the 5' RACE reads, holding one entry per CDR3 protein. The sample lists approximately 290,000 distinct CDR3 sequences; around 21% were seen once. The chain carries TRBV20-1 and TRBJ2-5; D could derive from TRBD1 or TRBD2 (6 bases each). This clonotype was sampled from a female donor with ankylosing spondylitis or in good health (not recorded which). The specimen sequenced was blood, either unsorted or a sorted T cell fraction (not recorded which). CDR3 in amino acids: CSASGGQYETQYF. The CDR3 DNA follows: TGCAGTGCTAGCGGGGGCCAGTACGAGACCCAGTACTTC.